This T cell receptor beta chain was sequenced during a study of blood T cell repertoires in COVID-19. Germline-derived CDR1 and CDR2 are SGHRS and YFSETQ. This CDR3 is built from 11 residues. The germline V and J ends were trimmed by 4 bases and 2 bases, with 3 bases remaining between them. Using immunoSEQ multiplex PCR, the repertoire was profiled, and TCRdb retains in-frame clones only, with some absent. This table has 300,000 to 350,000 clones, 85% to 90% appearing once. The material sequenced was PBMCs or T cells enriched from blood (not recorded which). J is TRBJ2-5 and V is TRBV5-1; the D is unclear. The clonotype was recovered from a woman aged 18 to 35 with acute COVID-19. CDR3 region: CASSEQETQYF. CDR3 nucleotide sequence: TGCGCCAGCAGCGAGCAAGAGACCCAGTACTTC.